These 8 T cell receptor beta chains originate from one sample sequenced in a study of beta chain features in type 1 diabetes. As every portion of the isolated RNA was reverse transcribed, the sequencing read expressed TCRB transcripts. Method: immunoSEQ multiplex PCR; TCRdb's copy keeps in-frame clones and lacks some. The table includes approximately 260,000 clones, about 23% detected once. These receptors' targets are unknown. General study findings and limits: Moderate yet significant TCRB CDR3 shortening was seen in Type 1 diabetes patients in all four CD4+ subsets.

Sequenced sample: naive CD4+ T cells from blood. Receptors originate from a woman in her twenties or thirties with type 1 diabetes.

The V and J genes are TRBV25-1 and TRBJ2-1; 10 bases line up with TRBD1. The germline V gene encodes CDR1 MGHDK and CDR2 SYGVNS. V was pared by 8 bases and J by 2 bases, with 6 bases of the junction left unmatched. The CDR3 is 15 amino acids. This CDR3 reads CASGTGTGAYNEQFF. The CDR3 DNA is TGTGCCAGCGGGACCGGGACAGGGGCCTACAATGAGCAGTTCTTC.

The rearrangement joins TRBV7-2 to TRBJ1-5; D perhaps matches TRBD1 (6 bases). Germline CDR1 and CDR2: SGHTA and FQGNSA. The CDR3 has 14 residues. Trimming removed 5 bases at V and 2 bases at J, with 10 bases between. The DNA of the CDR3 is TGTGCCAGCAGCCATCGACAGGGCAATCAGCCCCAGCATTTT. Encoded protein: CASSHRQGNQPQHF. Based on the CDR3 plus reference TRBV7-2 and TRBJ1-5, the full variable domain is GAGVSQSPSNKVTEKGKDVELRCDPISGHTALYWYRQSLGQGLEFLIYFQGNSAPDKSGLPSDRFSAERTGGSVSTLTIQRTQQEDSAVYLCASSHRQGNQPQHFGDGTRLSIL.

The chain employs TRBV27 and TRBJ2-7; 7 nucleotides line up with TRBD1. The CDR3 has 14 amino acids. After removal of 6 bases from V and 2 bases from J, the junction contained 7 bases not matched to a gene. The germline V gene has CDR1 MNHEY and CDR2 SMNVEV (reference sequence). CDR3 coding DNA: TGTGCCAGCAGGGTGCACAGGGGCGCCTACGAGCAGTACTTC. Its protein is CASRVHRGAYEQYF.

CDR3 residues: CASSRAPGQESYGYTF. Here the CDR3 DNA reads TGCGCCAGCAGCCGAGCACCGGGACAGGAGTCTTATGGCTACACCTTC. This chain joins TRBV4-1 and TRBJ1-2; 8 bases line up with TRBD1. This CDR3 has 16 amino acids. J was trimmed by 5 bases and V by 4 bases; bases with no gene match: 12. The germline V gene has CDR1 MGHRA and CDR2 YSYEKL.

This clone was detected a few times. This chain connects TRBV7-3 to TRBJ1-2; D uncertain. Trimming cost V 5 bases and J 4 bases, with 11 bases left between them. The CDR3 extends over 13 amino acids. The germline CDR1 and CDR2 sequences are SGHTA and FQGTGA. CDR3: CASSPEVGYGYTF. As DNA, the CDR3 is TGTGCCAGCAGCCCTGAGGTGGGCTATGGCTACACCTTC. The variable domain in full, with the rest retrieved from reference TRBV7-3 and TRBJ1-2, is GAGVSQTPSNKVTEKGKYVELRCDPISGHTALYWYRQSLGQGPEFLIYFQGTGAADDSGLPNDRFFAVRPEGSVSTLKIQRTERGDSAVYLCASSPEVGYGYTFGSGTRLTVV.

The CDR3 is CASSFNPGTVYGYTF. DNA for the CDR3: TGTGCCAGCAGCTTCAACCCCGGGACAGTCTATGGCTACACCTTC. The V gene is TRBV27, the J gene TRBJ1-2, with 7 bases that match TRBD1. The CDR3 consists of 15 residues. V shed 6 bases, J shed 4 bases, and the junction held 11 bases outside the gene matches. Germline-derived CDR1 and CDR2 are MNHEY and SMNVEV (reference sequence).

This clone was seen a few times. The chain joins TRBV27 to TRBJ2-6; D is unresolved. Trimming shortened V by 6 bases and J by 0 bases, and 3 bases separated the two germline ends. CDR1 and CDR2 (germline): MNHEY, SMNVEV (reference sequence). This CDR3 spans 13 amino acids. The CDR3 nucleotides are TGTGCCAGCAGCTCCTCTGGGGCCAACGTCCTGACTTTC. Amino acids: CASSSSGANVLTF.

The chain recombines TRBV5-1 with TRBJ1-2; TRBD1 might be the D (5 bases). This CDR3 has 13 residues. Per germline, CDR1 SGHRS and CDR2 YFSETQ. V was trimmed by 4 bases and J by 2 bases, leaving 9 bases between them. CDR3 protein: CASSAGRNYGYTF. The CDR3 DNA reads TGCGCCAGCAGCGCGGGACGGAACTATGGCTACACCTTC.